This T cell receptor beta chain is drawn from a study of breast tumors, draining lymph nodes, adjacent tissues. The study, taken as a whole, reports: Most tumor T cells seemingly derive from lymph node, then expand in tumor. Luminal-like breast cancer showed significantly higher tumor–nontumor repertoire similarity than basal-like. The lymph node origin of tumor T cells was framed as consistent with a hypothesis, not demonstrated. Tumor TCR diversity was below lymph nodes but above nontumor tissue.

This clonotype was detected ten times or more. Its antigen is unknown. The lymph nodes were axillary draining lymph nodes from breast cancer patients. Germline V gives CDR1 SNHLY, CDR2 FYNNEI. Unmatched junction bases numbered 5, after V lost 0 bases and J lost 5 bases. The CDR3 loop spans 15 amino acids. TCRdb fed the multiplex PCR reads into MiXCR, producing one record per CDR3 protein. This table holds over 130,000 distinct CDR3 sequences, 30% to 35% found once. The origin of this receptor is a female donor with breast cancer. Some clones in this sample may be carry-over from other donors' samples. V gene TRBV2 combines with J gene TRBJ1-2, with 8 bases aligning to TRBD1. Sequenced sample: axillary lymph node tissue. CDR3 in DNA: TGTGCCAGCAGTGAAGCGCCAGGGGGCGGGTATGGCTACACCTTC. Its protein product is CASSEAPGGGYGYTF.